Listed here are 12 T cell receptor beta chains from one sample, sequenced in a study of T-cell memory formation after mild COVID-19 (dated by TCRdb to 2020 to 2022). Library construction relied on 5' RACE. The reads were generated on an Illumina NovaSeq 6000. TCRdb itself trimmed the public reads at Q25 with fastp, ran MiXCR and retained productive beta chains. Every entry covers one CDR3 protein and lists the most common genes and DNA from its rows. A total of roughly 300,000 distinct CDR3 sequences appear in this sample, approximately 7.6% of them only once. The ten largest clones capture under 25% of the sample. Sequencing was done on a sample of PBMCs or a T cell subset sorted from them (not recorded which). Receptors were obtained from a man aged 18 to 29 who had mild COVID-19 (a few samples of this study predate the infection). The sample titles of this study are shuffled in the database, so cell type and time point are left out; the donor was told from shared clones.

This clonotype came up a few times. V is TRBV5-1 and J is TRBJ2-2, with D unclear. CDR3 size: 15 residues. V was cut by 5 bases and J by 1 base, with 12 bases left in between. The germline V gene has CDR1 SGHRS and CDR2 YFSETQ. In nucleotides, the CDR3 is TGCGCCAGCAGAGAGCTCGGGCTGAACACCGGGGAGCTGTTTTTT. This translates into CASRELGLNTGELFF.

The J gene is TRBJ2-1, the V gene TRBV11-2; perhaps TRBD2 as D (5 bases). From germline, CDR1 is SGHAT and CDR2 FQNNGV. V lost 1 base and J 8 bases, leaving 15 bases between the germline ends. The CDR3 runs 15 residues. The CDR3 DNA reads as TGTGCCAGCAGCTTAGGCGGACTTCTTGGCGATGAGCAGTTCTTC. It specifies CASSLGGLLGDEQFF.

The DNA of the CDR3 is TGTGCCAGCACCGCCCACGGACTAGCAGACTACGAGCAGTACTTC. Protein product: CASTAHGLADYEQYF. The rearrangement joins TRBV11-2 to TRBJ2-7, with TRBD2 identical over 8 bases. Germline CDR1 is SGHAT and CDR2 is FQNNGV. After removal of 7 bases from V and 3 bases from J, the junction contained 11 bases not matched to a gene. This CDR3 comprises 15 residues.

This clonotype was observed a few times. This chain joins TRBV5-1 and TRBJ2-1; the match to TRBD1 covers 10 bases. This CDR3 contains 18 residues. Trimming took 0 bases from V and 5 from J; bases not matched to a gene: 11. Germline V lookup: CDR1 SGHRS, CDR2 YFSETQ. The DNA for the CDR3 is TGCGCCAGCAGCTTGGCCGGGACAGGGGCATATCGGAACAATGAGCAGTTCTTC. Protein sequence: CASSLAGTGAYRNNEQFF.

This clonotype was counted between two and nine times. J is TRBJ2-4 and V is TRBV12-3 or TRBV12-4; D is uncertain. The CDR3 is made up of 15 amino acids. Trimming shortened V by 5 bases and J by 3 bases, and 14 bases separated the two germline ends. The CDR3 coding sequence is TGTGCCAGCAGTCCGGTGGGAAGGGACAAAAACATTCAGTACTTC. Encoded protein: CASSPVGRDKNIQYF.

This chain joins TRBV18 and TRBJ2-3, with 9 nucleotides matching TRBD1. The CDR3 consists of 15 residues. Germline lookup yields CDR1 KGHSH and CDR2 LQKENI. With V trimmed by 2 bases and J by 4 bases, 4 bases remained unmatched. The chain's CDR3 is CASSPRTGVADTQYF. The CDR3 DNA reads TGTGCCAGCTCACCAAGGACAGGGGTGGCAGATACGCAGTATTTT.

The chain combines TRBV29-1 with TRBJ2-5; D is uncertain. Germline V gives CDR1 SQVTM, CDR2 ANQGSEA. Between the trimmed V and J ends, which lost 6 bases and 7 bases, there was a span of 18 bases. The CDR3 totals 13 residues. The CDR3 nucleotides read TGCAGCGTCCAATCCCCAAGAACGGGGACCCAGTACTTC. Protein: CSVQSPRTGTQYF.

This rearrangement joins TRBV4-3 to TRBJ2-7; the D gene is possibly TRBD1 (5 bases). CDR1 and CDR2 from the germline V gene are LGHNA and YSLEER. Trimming stripped 0 bases from V and 5 bases from J, with 14 bases between. This CDR3 is built from 15 residues. The chain's CDR3 is CASSQESQGWDEQYF. The CDR3 region has the DNA TGCGCCAGCAGCCAAGAAAGTCAGGGTTGGGACGAGCAGTACTTC.

This clonotype has only a few counts. The J gene is TRBJ2-3, the V gene TRBV9; TRBD2 agrees at 16 bases. The CDR3 is 19 amino acids. V gave up 4 bases and J gave up 4 bases; unmatched junction bases: 12. CDR1 SGDLS and CDR2 YYNGEE come from the germline V gene. CDR3 nucleotides: TGTGCCAGCAGCACCTCCGGGACTAGCGGGGGGGCGGCGGCAGATACGCAGTATTTT. Encoded protein: CASSTSGTSGGAAADTQYF. Supplemented by reference TRBV9 and TRBJ2-3, the full variable domain reads DSGVTQTPKHLITATGQRVTLRCSPRSGDLSVYWYQQSLDQGLQFLIQYYNGEERAKGNILERFSAQQFPDLHSELNLSSLELGDSALYFCASSTSGTSGGAAADTQYFGPGTRLTVL.

This chain connects TRBV2 to TRBJ1-1; D unclear. Germline CDR1 is SNHLY and CDR2 is FYNNEI. V lost 0 bases and J 5 bases, leaving 10 bases between the germline ends. This CDR3 region has 14 residues. The DNA of the CDR3 is TGTGCCAGCAGTGAAGCCTTACCGGGAACTGAAGCTTTCTTT. Protein: CASSEALPGTEAFF.

This clonotype has a count of ten or more. The chain has TRBV18 and TRBJ2-7; 8 bases agree with TRBD1. Germline V gives CDR1 KGHSH, CDR2 LQKENI. CDR3 size: 14 residues. J lost 5 bases, V lost 6 bases, and 9 bases had no gene match. In DNA, the CDR3 is TGTGCCAGCTCTCTTCAGGGGGCGACCGACGAGCAGTACGTC. It codes for CASSLQGATDEQYV.

The chain employs TRBV4-1 and TRBJ1-2; 9 nucleotides match TRBD1. The J segment lost 4 bases and the V segment lost 0 bases, leaving 3 bases of the junction unmatched. The CDR3 covers 15 residues. Germline CDR1 is MGHRA and CDR2 is YSYEKL. CDR3 nucleotides: TGCGCCAGCAGCCAAGAGATGACAGGGGGCTATGGCTACACCTTC. Amino acids: CASSQEMTGGYGYTF.